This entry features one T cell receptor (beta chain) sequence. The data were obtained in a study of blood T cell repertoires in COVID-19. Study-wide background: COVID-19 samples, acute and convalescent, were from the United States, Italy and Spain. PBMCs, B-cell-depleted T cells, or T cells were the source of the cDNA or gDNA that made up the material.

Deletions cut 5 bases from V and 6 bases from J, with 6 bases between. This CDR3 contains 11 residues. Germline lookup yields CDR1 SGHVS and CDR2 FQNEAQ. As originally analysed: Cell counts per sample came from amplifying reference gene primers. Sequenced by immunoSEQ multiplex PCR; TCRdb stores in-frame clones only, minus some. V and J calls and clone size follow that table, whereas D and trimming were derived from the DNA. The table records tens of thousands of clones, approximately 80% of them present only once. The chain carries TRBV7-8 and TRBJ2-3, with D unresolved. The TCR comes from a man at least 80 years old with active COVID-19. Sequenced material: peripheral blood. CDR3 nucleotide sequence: TGTGCCAGCAGCCCCCTTGATACGCAGTATTTT. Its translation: CASSPLDTQYF.